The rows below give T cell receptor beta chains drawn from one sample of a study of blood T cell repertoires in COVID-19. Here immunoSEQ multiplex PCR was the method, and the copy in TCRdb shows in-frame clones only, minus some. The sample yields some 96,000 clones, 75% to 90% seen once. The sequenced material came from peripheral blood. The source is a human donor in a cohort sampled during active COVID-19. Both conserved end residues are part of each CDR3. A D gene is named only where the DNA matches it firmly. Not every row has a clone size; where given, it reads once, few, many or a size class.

TGTGCCAGCAGCGATCGACAGGCAAACTCCTACGAGCAGTACTTC,CASSDRQANSYEQYF,TRBV2,NA,few,TRBJ2-7
TGTGCCAGCAGCATTACAGGGAACACTGAAGCTTTCTTT,CASSITGNTEAFF,TRBV5-4,NA,NA,TRBJ1-1
TGTGCCAGCAGCCACAGACCTAGCGGGAGTAACACCGGGGAGCTGTTTTTT,CASSHRPSGSNTGELFF,TRBV3-1/TRBV3-2,TRBD2,NA,TRBJ2-2
TGTGCCAGCAGTGATTGGGGAGCAGATTACAATGAGCAGTTCTTC,CASSDWGADYNEQFF,TRBV2,NA,few,TRBJ2-1
TGCAGCGTCGGGGACAGGGACTACGAGCAGTACTTC,CSVGDRDYEQYF,TRBV29-1,TRBD1,once,TRBJ2-7
TGTGCCAGTAGTATAGAGGGGGGCTCTGGGGCCAACGTCCTGACTTTC,CASSIEGGSGANVLTF,TRBV19,NA,NA,TRBJ2-6
TGTGCCAGCAGTTTAGAGGGGAACCATGGCTACACCTTC,CASSLEGNHGYTF,TRBV12-3/TRBV12-4,NA,NA,TRBJ1-2
TGTGCCAGCAGATTAAATTTTGGCGGGGGTGGTGGCAATCAGCCCCAGCATTTT,CASRLNFGGGGGNQPQHF,TRBV28,NA,NA,TRBJ1-5
TGCGCCAGCAGTCTCACCTATAATCAGCCCCAGCATTTT,CASSLTYNQPQHF,TRBV5-1,NA,NA,TRBJ1-5
TGTGCCAGCAGCCGAGACAGGGGCCACACAGATACGCAGTATTTT,CASSRDRGHTDTQYF,TRBV7-8,TRBD1,few,TRBJ2-3
TGTGCCAGCTCACCTCAAACTAGCGGGACGAGCACAGATACGCAGTATTTT,CASSPQTSGTSTDTQYF,TRBV18,TRBD2,NA,TRBJ2-3
TGTGCCAGCAGCTCGACCACTGACAGGCTGGCGTCCTACGAGCAGTACTTC,CASSSTTDRLASYEQYF,TRBV11-2,NA,NA,TRBJ2-7
TGTGCCAGCAGCCGCGAGATTATACAAGAGACCCAGTACTTC,CASSREIIQETQYF,TRBV3-1/TRBV3-2,NA,NA,TRBJ2-5
TGTGCCATCAGTGGGACAGTTAACTATGGCTACACCTTC,CAISGTVNYGYTF,TRBV10-3,NA,NA,TRBJ1-2
TGTGCCAGCAGCCCGGGAGGGGCAAATGAGCAGTTCTTC,CASSPGGANEQFF,TRBV7-3,TRBD2,few,TRBJ2-1
TGTGCCAGCAGCTTTAGCGGGAGTCCCACAGATACGCAGTATTTT,CASSFSGSPTDTQYF,TRBV28,TRBD2,NA,TRBJ2-3
TGCGCCAGCAGTCGGACAGGGAGTTTCACTGAAGCTTTCTTT,CASSRTGSFTEAFF,TRBV5-1,TRBD1,NA,TRBJ1-1
TGTGCCAGCGCTCCAGACAGGGGGCGGTCCTACGAGCAGTACTTC,CASAPDRGRSYEQYF,TRBV6-5,TRBD1,NA,TRBJ2-7
TGTGCCAGCAGTGAAAACGATGGGCCTAATGAAAAACTGTTTTTT,CASSENDGPNEKLFF,TRBV2,NA,NA,TRBJ1-4
TGTGCCAGCAGTGCCCGTCCCGGGACAGGGTCTGGGGCCAACGTCCTGACTTTC,CASSARPGTGSGANVLTF,TRBV6-1,TRBD1,NA,TRBJ2-6
TGTGCCAGTAGTATAGAGCGGGGGGGCCTCGAGACCCAGTACTTC,CASSIERGGLETQYF,TRBV19,TRBD2,once,TRBJ2-5
TGTGCCAGCAGATCACCCGGGACAAAGGTTGATGGCTACACCTTC,CASRSPGTKVDGYTF,TRBV28,NA,NA,TRBJ1-2
TGTGCCAGCAGCCAGGGACAGATTAATTCACCCCTCCACTTT,CASSQGQINSPLHF,TRBV11-2,TRBD1,NA,TRBJ1-6
TGTGCCAGCAGCCCCCGCGGGGGAGCGGGAGGGGGGTCTTACAATGAGCAGTTCTTC,CASSPRGGAGGGSYNEQFF,TRBV7-6,TRBD2,few,TRBJ2-1
TGCGCCAGCAGTAGGGAAGCAGGGGGTTTCGACGAGCAGTACTTC,CASSREAGGFDEQYF,TRBV4-1,TRBD1,NA,TRBJ2-7
TGTGCCAGCAAAGTGGGGACAGGGGACCGTGGGGCCAACGTCCTGACTTTC,CASKVGTGDRGANVLTF,TRBV28,TRBD1,NA,TRBJ2-6
TGTGCCAGCAGCATACCCCCAGGATCCCCAGATACGCAGTATTTT,CASSIPPGSPDTQYF,TRBV5-4,NA,NA,TRBJ2-3
TGTGCCAGCAGCTTAGTTGACAGGTTATATGGCTACACCTTC,CASSLVDRLYGYTF,TRBV7-2,NA,NA,TRBJ1-2
TGTGCCTGGAGTATCTCGACTTCCCCGGCCTACGAGCAGTACTTC,CAWSISTSPAYEQYF,TRBV30,NA,few,TRBJ2-7
TGTGCCAGCAGCCAGGGACTAGCGGGAGCCTACGAGCAGTACTTC,CASSQGLAGAYEQYF,TRBV4-2,TRBD2,few,TRBJ2-7
TGTGCCTGGACCCCGGGACAGGGAGAGACCCAGTACTTC,CAWTPGQGETQYF,TRBV30,TRBD1,NA,TRBJ2-5
TGTGCCACCAGCCCGACAGCTTATAGCAATCAGCCCCAGCATTTT,CATSPTAYSNQPQHF,TRBV15,NA,once,TRBJ1-5
TGTGCCAGCAGCCCGGGACAGGGGGCTTGGTCACCCCTCCACTTT,CASSPGQGAWSPLHF,TRBV9,TRBD1,NA,TRBJ1-6
TGTGCCAGCAGTTCCTACCGACAGGGTCTTGAAAAACTGTTTTTT,CASSSYRQGLEKLFF,TRBV6-2/TRBV6-3,TRBD1,NA,TRBJ1-4
TGTGCCAGCAGTTCCGCCCAGGCCGGTGAAAAACTGTTTTTT,CASSSAQAGEKLFF,TRBV27,NA,NA,TRBJ1-4
TGTGCCAGCAGCGAGAGACAGGGGGCGGGGGGGGCCAACGTCCTGACTTTC,CASSERQGAGGANVLTF,TRBV9,TRBD1,NA,TRBJ2-6
TGTGCCAGCAGCAGGACAGGGAACTATGGCTACACCTTC,CASSRTGNYGYTF,TRBV12-3/TRBV12-4,TRBD1,NA,TRBJ1-2
TGCGCCAGCAGCCAAGATAGGTACAGGGTAAGGGGCTATGGCTACACCTTC,CASSQDRYRVRGYGYTF,TRBV4-1,NA,once,TRBJ1-2
TGTGCCAGCAGCCGGGGGAGCTACGAGCAGTACTTC,CASSRGSYEQYF,TRBV5-6,NA,NA,TRBJ2-7
TGCGCCAGCAGCGGGGGACTAGCGGGAGTCGAGACCCAGTACTTC,CASSGGLAGVETQYF,TRBV5-1,TRBD2,NA,TRBJ2-5
TGTGCCAGCAGCTTACAATGGACAGTCGCGAGTGGATACACCTTC,CASSLQWTVASGYTF,TRBV7-2,NA,NA,TRBJ1-2
TGTGCCAGTAGTCGGGACTTCTCCACTGAAGCTTTCTTT,CASSRDFSTEAFF,TRBV19,NA,NA,TRBJ1-1
TGTGCCAGTAGTATAGGGCGACAGGGATTCTATGGCTACACCTTC,CASSIGRQGFYGYTF,TRBV19,TRBD1,NA,TRBJ1-2
TGTGCCTGGGACACCCGTTTCGACACTGAAGCTTTCTTT,CAWDTRFDTEAFF,TRBV30,NA,NA,TRBJ1-1
TGTGCCAGCAGCTTGGCCGGTAATTCACCCCTCCACTTT,CASSLAGNSPLHF,TRBV5-6,NA,NA,TRBJ1-6
TGTGCCTGGTGTGGCGGTTATGGTGAAGCTTTCTTT,CAWCGGYGEAFF,TRBV30,NA,NA,TRBJ1-1
TGTGCCAGCAGCCAAGATCCCCCTTATAACACCGGGGAGCTGTTTTTT,CASSQDPPYNTGELFF,TRBV3-1/TRBV3-2,NA,NA,TRBJ2-2
TGTGCCAGCTCACCCGGTAGCGGGAGGGCCGGTGAGCAGTTCTTC,CASSPGSGRAGEQFF,TRBV18,TRBD2,NA,TRBJ2-1
TGTGCCAGCAGTCCGCAGACAGGCCATGAAGCTTTCTTT,CASSPQTGHEAFF,TRBV28,NA,NA,TRBJ1-1
TGTGCCAGCAGCCAAACCGGGACATGGTCCTATAATTCACCCCTCCACTTT,CASSQTGTWSYNSPLHF,TRBV3-1/TRBV3-2,NA,NA,TRBJ1-6